Below are 8 T cell receptor beta chains sequenced from a single sample in a study of cytomegalovirus exposure and HLA in healthy donors. Profiled with immunoSEQ multiplex PCR; TCRdb holds only in-frame clones, not every one. The sample lists 250,000 to 300,000 clones, just over 85% occurring once. Material: PBMCs. The receptors originated from a young woman in good health and CMV-seronegative.

The gene calls are TRBV28 and TRBJ1-5, with D perhaps TRBD1 (6 bases). Trimming shortened V by 2 bases and J by 4 bases, and 12 bases separated the two germline ends. The CDR3 loop spans 15 amino acids. CDR1 and CDR2 (germline): MDHEN, SYDVKM. As DNA, the CDR3 is TGTGCCAGCAGTTTAAGCGGGACACAGAATCAGCCCCAGCATTTT. Residues: CASSLSGTQNQPQHF. The whole variable domain, remainder taken from reference TRBV28 and TRBJ1-5, is DVKVTQSSRYLVKRTGEKVFLECVQDMDHENMFWYRQDPGLGLRLIYFSYDVKMKEKGDIPEGYSVSREKKERFSLILESASTNQTSMYLCASSLSGTQNQPQHFGDGTRLSIL.

This clone has only one observation. The rearrangement joins TRBV27 to TRBJ1-5; weak D call: TRBD1 (6 bases). V was trimmed by 9 bases and J by 1 base, leaving 13 bases between them. The CDR3 length is 14 residues. The germline V gene has CDR1 MNHEY and CDR2 SMNVEV (reference sequence). The CDR3 loop reads CASAGTISNQPQHF. The CDR3 coding sequence is TGTGCCAGTGCCGGGACAATCAGCAATCAGCCCCAGCATTTT.

The gene calls are TRBV11-2 and TRBJ2-7; TRBD2 is a possible D gene (6 bases). Germline V gives CDR1 SGHAT, CDR2 FQNNGV. The V gene lost 6 bases and the J gene lost 7 bases, with 13 bases spanning the gap. This CDR3 has 12 residues. CDR3 protein: CASSSGREEQYF. As DNA, the CDR3 is TGTGCCAGCAGTTCCGGGCGGGAAGAGCAGTACTTC.

This clone was seen just once. The gene calls are TRBV27 and TRBJ2-5, with D unresolved. There are 13 residues in the CDR3. V lost 5 bases to trimming and J lost 1 base, with 8 bases between them. Looked up from germline, CDR1 is MNHEY and CDR2 is SMNVEV (reference sequence). CDR3 sequence (DNA): TGTGCCAGCAGTACTCCTACCCAAGAGACCCAGTACTTC. This gives the protein CASSTPTQETQYF.

CDR3: CASSLIQGRETQYF. The CDR3 nucleotides are TGTGCCAGCTCACTCATACAGGGTCGGGAGACCCAGTACTTC. The chain is built from TRBV18 and TRBJ2-5; a possible D gene is TRBD1 (6 bases). V lost 4 bases and J 5 bases, leaving 14 bases between the germline ends. Germline CDR1 is KGHSH and CDR2 is LQKENI. The CDR3 contains 14 residues. The whole variable domain, filled in from reference TRBV18 and TRBJ2-5, reads NAGVMQNPRHLVRRRGQEARLRCSPMKGHSHVYWYRQLPEEGLKFMVYLQKENIIDESGMPKERFSAEFPKEGPSILRIQQVVRGDSAAYFCASSLIQGRETQYFGPGTRLLVL.

There are a few counts of this clone. The chain links TRBV30 to TRBJ1-5; 7 nucleotides agree with TRBD1. CDR1 GTSNPN and CDR2 SVGIG come from the germline V gene (reference sequence). The trim removed 4 bases at V and 2 bases at J, leaving 2 bases unmatched. CDR3 length equals 13 residues. The CDR3 region has the DNA TGTGCCTGGACCCAGGGGGGCAATCAGCCCCAGCATTTT. Its protein is CAWTQGGNQPQHF.

This clone was counted once. The gene calls are TRBV18 and TRBJ1-1, with TRBD1 matching 8 bases. With 4 bases clipped from V and 5 bases from J, the junction kept 12 bases outside the gene matches. The CDR3 is 16 residues long. Germline V gene data show CDR1 as KGHSH and CDR2 as LQKENI. The CDR3 sequence is CASSQNAGTGLTEAFF. The CDR3 DNA follows: TGTGCCAGCTCACAGAACGCCGGGACAGGACTTACTGAAGCTTTCTTT.

The rearrangement links TRBV5-1 to TRBJ2-1, with a weak D call TRBD2 (5 bases). CDR1 and CDR2 (germline): SGHRS, YFSETQ. The length of the CDR3 is 13 residues. V lost 0 bases and J 7 bases, leaving 8 bases between the germline ends. CDR3 coding DNA: TGCGCCAGCAGCTTGGGCGGGCGTAATGAGCAGTTCTTC. Translation: CASSLGGRNEQFF.